This TCR beta chain was sequenced during a study of T-cell memory formation after mild COVID-19. One entry per CDR3 protein, called by TCRdb with MiXCR from the 5' RACE reads. The sample records approximately 390,000 distinct CDR3 sequences, 15% to 20% being singletons. This clonotype has more than one count but fewer than ten. Its antigen is not known. Notes on the study in general: Researchers could not confirm that second-wave clones peaking on day 37 targeted SARS-CoV-2. Clones contracting over day 15 to 85 were CD4/CD8 balanced, with later expanders leaning CD4+. Mainly in CM and EM were contracting CD4+ clones; CD8+ were in EMRA. Several responding clones turned up in pre-infection memory, indicating that cross-reactive memory may have taken part.

V lost 1 base and J 2 bases, leaving 7 bases between the germline ends. The germline V gene has CDR1 DFQATT and CDR2 SNEGSKA (reference sequence). There are 13 residues in the CDR3. This chain uses TRBV20-1 with TRBJ2-3; D uncertain. This sequence originates from a man between 18 and 35 years old who had mild COVID-19 (a few samples of this study predate the infection). Cell type and time point are not known. The sequenced sample consisted of PBMCs or a T cell subset sorted from them (not recorded which). The CDR3 reads CSARVQLTDTQYF. CDR3 bases: TGCAGTGCTAGAGTCCAACTCACAGATACGCAGTATTTT.